The subject of this entry is one TCR beta chain. The antigen is unknown. Each CDR3 protein gets one entry after TCRdb re-called the reads with MiXCR. The profile shows roughly 46,000 distinct CDR3 sequences, around 18% of them singletons. With 8 bases removed from V and 4 bases from J, the gap between germline ends came to 5 bases. The CDR3 runs 11 residues. CDR1 is MNHEY, CDR2 SMNVEV, per germline (reference sequence). The data stem from a study of T cell repertoires in cytomegalovirus infection. For the study at large: HLA-C-restricted CMV epitopes, recently identified, and well-studied HLA-B-restricted ones were used by the study.

The sample in question was CD8+ T cells from cultured PBMCs, obtained from culture after CMV antigen stimulation. The receptor was isolated from a human donor in good health (CMV status not recorded). Some clones in this sample may be carry-over from other donors' samples. V is TRBV27 and J is TRBJ1-4; D unresolved. The DNA of the CDR3 is TGTGCCAGCGGGATTAATGAAAAACTGTTTTTT. Protein product: CASGINEKLFF.